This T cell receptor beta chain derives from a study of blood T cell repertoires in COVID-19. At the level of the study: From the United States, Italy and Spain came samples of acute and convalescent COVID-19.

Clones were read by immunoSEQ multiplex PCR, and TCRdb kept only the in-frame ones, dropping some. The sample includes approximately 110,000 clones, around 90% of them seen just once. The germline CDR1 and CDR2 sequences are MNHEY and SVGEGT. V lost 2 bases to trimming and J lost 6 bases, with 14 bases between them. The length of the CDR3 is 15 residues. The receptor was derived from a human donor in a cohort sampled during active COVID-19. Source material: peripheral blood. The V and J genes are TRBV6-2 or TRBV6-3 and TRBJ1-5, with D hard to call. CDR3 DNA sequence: TGTGCCAGCAGTTACACCACGAGGTTTAGTCAGCCCCAGCATTTT. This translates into CASSYTTRFSQPQHF.